Following are 18 T cell receptor beta chains from one sample sequenced in a study of cytomegalovirus exposure and HLA in healthy donors. In the PCR, 60 Vbeta and 13 Jbeta primers were used. Using immunoSEQ multiplex PCR, the repertoire was profiled, and TCRdb retains in-frame clones only, with some absent. The sample holds 130,000 or so clones, approximately 85% seen once. Source material: PBMCs. These receptors were obtained from a woman in her twenties or thirties in good health and CMV-seropositive.

The chain uses TRBV7-3 and TRBJ2-3, with a possible D match to TRBD2 (5 bases). The germline CDR1 and CDR2 sequences are SGHTA and FQGTGA. Trimming took off 3 bases at V and 2 bases at J, with 12 bases between the two ends. CDR3 length: 15 residues. The CDR3 spells CASSFLVAFTDTQYF. CDR3 nucleotides: TGTGCCAGCAGCTTCCTTGTAGCGTTCACAGATACGCAGTATTTT.

This rearrangement joins TRBV28 to TRBJ1-5, with 7 bases identical to TRBD1. Germline V CDR1 and CDR2: MDHEN, SYDVKM. This CDR3 region has 13 residues. V lost 5 bases and J lost 5; bases outside the gene matches: 3. For the CDR3, the DNA is TGTGCCAGCAGTCTAACAGGGGATCAGCCCCAGCATTTT. Translating gives CASSLTGDQPQHF.

This chain joins TRBV10-3 and TRBJ1-1; the D gene is possibly TRBD1 (6 bases). CDR3 length: 15 residues. The V and J ends lost 6 bases and 1 base respectively, with 15 bases between them. Germline loops: CDR1 ENHRY, CDR2 SYGVKD. The CDR3 DNA reads as TGTGCCATCAGGCCCAGGGGAGGGGAGAACACTGAAGCTTTCTTT. Protein product: CAIRPRGGENTEAFF.

This clone has only one observation. The chain recombines TRBV28 with TRBJ2-7; TRBD2 aligns across 11 bases. V was clipped by 6 bases and J by 5 bases; unmatched bases: 6. This CDR3 has 14 residues. Germline values: CDR1 MDHEN, CDR2 SYDVKM. The chain's CDR3 is CASSATSGSNEQYF. In DNA form, the CDR3 reads TGTGCCAGCAGCGCTACTAGCGGGAGCAACGAGCAGTACTTC.

The chain links TRBV9 to TRBJ2-3; D ambiguous. V was shortened by 0 bases and J by 2 bases, with 10 bases between the two germline ends. This CDR3 comprises 15 residues. Germline V gene lookup returns CDR1 SGDLS and CDR2 YYNGEE. CDR3 bases: TGTGCCAGCAGCGTAGGCTTTAGCTACACAGATACGCAGTATTTT. Its translation: CASSVGFSYTDTQYF.

The rearrangement joins TRBV5-6 to TRBJ1-2; D unresolved. CDR1 is SGHDT and CDR2 is YYEEEE in the germline V gene. Trimming stripped 0 bases from V and 0 bases from J, with 6 bases between. This CDR3 contains 14 residues. The CDR3 region is CASSLGSANYGYTF. The CDR3 DNA sequence: TGTGCCAGCAGCTTGGGATCAGCTAACTATGGCTACACCTTC.

The chain is built from TRBV6-1 and TRBJ1-1; 9 bases are a match to TRBD1. The CDR3 contains 14 residues. Trimming cost V 7 bases and J 5 bases; bases outside gene matches: 8. Per germline, CDR1 MNHNS and CDR2 SASEGT. CDR3 region: CASIIQGAGTEAFF. The DNA of the CDR3 is TGTGCCAGCATTATACAGGGGGCCGGGACTGAAGCTTTCTTT.

In this sample, this clone turned up a few times. This chain uses TRBV6-6 with TRBJ2-2; tentatively, D is TRBD2 (7 bases). The CDR3 extends over 15 amino acids. V was clipped by 0 bases and J by 7 bases, with 12 bases between them. CDR1 is MNHNY and CDR2 is SVGAGI in the germline V gene (reference sequence). The CDR3 DNA sequence: TGTGCCAGCAGTTACTCTTCCGGGGGGCTCGGGGAGCTGTTTTTT. This codes for CASSYSSGGLGELFF.

The CDR3 loop is CSVTGAVTYEQYF. The DNA of the CDR3 is TGCAGCGTTACAGGGGCCGTTACCTACGAGCAGTACTTC. The chain has TRBV29-1 and TRBJ2-5, with 7 bases lining up with TRBD1. The J call may not be correct, given that the DNA end is closer to TRBJ2-7. The CDR3 spans 13 residues. The germline CDR1 and CDR2 sequences are SQVTM and ANQGSEA.

The genes are TRBV5-1 and TRBJ2-1; possible D gene TRBD2, 5 bases. This CDR3 is built from 16 residues. CDR1 and CDR2 from the germline V gene are SGHRS and YFSETQ. The germline V and J ends were trimmed by 0 bases and 4 bases, with 14 bases remaining between them. The CDR3 loop reads CASSLGASGSYNEQFF. As DNA, the CDR3 is TGCGCCAGCAGCTTGGGAGCAAGCGGTTCTTACAATGAGCAGTTCTTC.

V and J are TRBV2 and TRBJ1-2; a possible D gene is TRBD1 (5 bases). The CDR3 loop spans 14 amino acids. Trimming stripped 3 bases from V and 2 bases from J, with 10 bases between. Per the germline V gene, CDR1 is SNHLY and CDR2 is FYNNEI. The CDR3 is CASSDRQSNYGYTF. Written as DNA, the CDR3 is TGTGCCAGCAGTGATAGACAGAGCAACTATGGCTACACCTTC.

CDR3 protein: CASLETETNEKLFF. As DNA, the CDR3 is TGTGCCAGCCTTGAGACAGAAACTAATGAAAAACTGTTTTTT. The chain joins TRBV2 to TRBJ1-4; possibly TRBD1 for D (5 bases). CDR1 and CDR2 from the germline V gene are SNHLY and FYNNEI. The ends were cut back, 8 bases at V and 1 base at J, with 11 bases in the middle. This CDR3 region has 14 residues.

This chain uses TRBV7-6 with TRBJ2-7; TRBD1 agrees at 7 bases. The J segment lost 2 bases and the V segment lost 1 base, leaving 2 bases of the junction unmatched. Germline V gene data show CDR1 as SGHVS and CDR2 as FNYEAQ. The CDR3 is made up of 14 amino acids. The CDR3 bases are TGTGCCAGCAGCTTAGGTGGGACAGCCTACGAGCAGTACTTC. Encoded protein: CASSLGGTAYEQYF. The full variable domain, its missing parts supplied by reference TRBV7-6 and TRBJ2-7, is GAGVSQSPRYKVTKRGQDVALRCDPISGHVSLYWYRQALGQGPEFLTYFNYEAQQDKSGLPNDRFSAERPEGSISTLTIQRTEQRDSAMYRCASSLGGTAYEQYFGPGTRLTVT.

The chain combines TRBV7-8 with TRBJ1-2; D unclear. Looked up from germline, CDR1 is SGHVS and CDR2 is FQNEAQ. Trimming pared 1 base from V and 3 bases from J, leaving 9 bases between. This CDR3 comprises 14 residues. CDR3 in DNA: TGTGCCAGCAGCTTAGTCGCGATCCACTATGGCTACACCTTC. Encoded protein: CASSLVAIHYGYTF. Supplemented by reference TRBV7-8 and TRBJ1-2, the full variable domain reads GAGVSQSPRYKVAKRGQDVALRCDPISGHVSLFWYQQALGQGPEFLTYFQNEAQLDKSGLPSDRFFAERPEGSVSTLKIQRTQQEDSAVYLCASSLVAIHYGYTFGSGTRLTVV.

The chain has TRBV14 and TRBJ2-7; TRBD2 agrees at 11 bases. This CDR3 has 16 residues. V trimming: 3 bases; J trimming: 3 bases; junction bases outside the gene matches: 7. The germline gives CDR1 SGHDN, CDR2 FVKESK. The CDR3 DNA reads TGTGCCAGCAGCCACCCCCTAGCGGGAGGATTCTACGAGCAGTACTTC. Translating it yields CASSHPLAGGFYEQYF. The whole variable domain, remainder taken from reference TRBV14 and TRBJ2-7, is EAGVTQFPSHSVIEKGQTVTLRCDPISGHDNLYWYRRVMGKEIKFLLHFVKESKQDESGMPNNRFLAERTGGTYSTLKVQPAELEDSGVYFCASSHPLAGGFYEQYFGPGTRLTVT.

The chain uses TRBV5-4 and TRBJ2-1, with TRBD1 matching 9 bases. The CDR3 is made up of 13 amino acids. The V gene end was trimmed by 3 bases and the J gene end by 10 bases; junction bases not matched to a gene: 5. The germline gives CDR1 SGHNT, CDR2 YYREEE (reference sequence). In nucleotides, the CDR3 is TGTGCCAGCAGCTCCCGGGACAGGGTAGAGCAGTTCTTC. As protein: CASSSRDRVEQFF.

V gene TRBV5-1 combines with J gene TRBJ2-7; a weak D match, TRBD2 (6 bases). This CDR3 comprises 14 residues. The V end lost 5 bases, the J end lost 0 bases, and 12 bases lay between the germline ends. CDR1 is SGHRS, CDR2 YFSETQ, per germline. The CDR3 DNA sequence: TGCGCCAGCAGGGATGATAGCGGCTCCTACGAGCAGTACTTC. It specifies CASRDDSGSYEQYF.

This clone was detected once. The chain is built from TRBV27 and TRBJ1-1; D is possibly TRBD1 (5 bases). The CDR3 runs to 14 residues. Germline-derived CDR1 and CDR2 are MNHEY and SMNVEV (reference sequence). V gave up 2 bases and J gave up 8 bases, with 15 bases separating them. The CDR3 is CASSLKERGMEAFF. In nucleotides, the CDR3 is TGTGCCAGCAGTTTAAAGGAAAGGGGAATGGAAGCTTTCTTT.